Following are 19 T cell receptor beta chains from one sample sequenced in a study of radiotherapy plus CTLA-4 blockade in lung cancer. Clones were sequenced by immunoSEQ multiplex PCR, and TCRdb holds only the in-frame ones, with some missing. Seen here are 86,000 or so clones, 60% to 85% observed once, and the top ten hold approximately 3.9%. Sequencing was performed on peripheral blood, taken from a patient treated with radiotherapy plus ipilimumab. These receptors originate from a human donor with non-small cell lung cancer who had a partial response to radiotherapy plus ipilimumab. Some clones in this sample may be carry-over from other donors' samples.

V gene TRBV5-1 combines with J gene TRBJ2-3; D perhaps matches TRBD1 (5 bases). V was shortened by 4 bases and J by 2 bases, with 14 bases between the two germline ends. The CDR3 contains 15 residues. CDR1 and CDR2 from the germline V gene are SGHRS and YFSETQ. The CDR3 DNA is TGCGCCAGCAGCACGGACCAAGGGGTCACAGATACGCAGTATTTT. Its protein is CASSTDQGVTDTQYF.

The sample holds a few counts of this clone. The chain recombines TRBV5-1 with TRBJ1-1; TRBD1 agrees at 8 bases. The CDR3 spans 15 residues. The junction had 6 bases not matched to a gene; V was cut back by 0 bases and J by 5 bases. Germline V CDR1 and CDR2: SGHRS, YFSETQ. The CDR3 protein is CASSLGAGGKTEAFF. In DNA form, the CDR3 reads TGCGCCAGCAGCTTGGGTGCAGGGGGCAAGACTGAAGCTTTCTTT.

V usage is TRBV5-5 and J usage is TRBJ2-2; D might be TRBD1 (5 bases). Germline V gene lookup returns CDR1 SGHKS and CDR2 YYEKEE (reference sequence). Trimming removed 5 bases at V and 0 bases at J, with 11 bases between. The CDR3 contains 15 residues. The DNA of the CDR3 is TGTGCCAGCAGGTATTCGACAGCGAACACCGGGGAGCTGTTTTTT. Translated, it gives CASRYSTANTGELFF.

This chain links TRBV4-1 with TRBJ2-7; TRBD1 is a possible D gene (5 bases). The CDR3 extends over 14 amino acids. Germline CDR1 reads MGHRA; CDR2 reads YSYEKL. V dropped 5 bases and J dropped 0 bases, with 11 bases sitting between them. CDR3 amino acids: CASSSHQGSYEQYF. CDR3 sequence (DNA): TGCGCCAGCAGCTCGCACCAGGGCTCCTACGAGCAGTACTTC.

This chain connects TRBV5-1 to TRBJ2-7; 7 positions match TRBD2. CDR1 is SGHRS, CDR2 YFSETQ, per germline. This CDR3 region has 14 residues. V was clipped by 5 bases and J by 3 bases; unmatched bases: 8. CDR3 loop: CASRRRGKVYEQYF. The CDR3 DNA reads TGCGCCAGCAGGAGGCGGGGGAAGGTCTACGAGCAGTACTTC. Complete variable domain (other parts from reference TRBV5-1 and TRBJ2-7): KAGVTQTPRYLIKTRGQQVTLSCSPISGHRSVSWYQQTPGQGLQFLFEYFSETQRNKGNFPGRFSGRQFSNSRSEMNVSTLELGDSALYLCASRRRGKVYEQYFGPGTRLTVT.

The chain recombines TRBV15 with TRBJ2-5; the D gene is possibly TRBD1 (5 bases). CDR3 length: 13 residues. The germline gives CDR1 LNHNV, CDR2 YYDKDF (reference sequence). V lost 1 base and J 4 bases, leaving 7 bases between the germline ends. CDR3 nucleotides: TGTGCCACCAGCAGAGGGGGCTCAGAGACCCAGTACTTC. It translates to CATSRGGSETQYF.

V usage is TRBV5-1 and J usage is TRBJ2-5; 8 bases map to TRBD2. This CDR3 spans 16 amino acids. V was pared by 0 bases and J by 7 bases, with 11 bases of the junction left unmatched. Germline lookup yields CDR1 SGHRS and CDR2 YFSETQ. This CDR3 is CASSLVAAGVSGTQYF. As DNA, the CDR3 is TGCGCCAGCAGCTTGGTAGCAGCGGGGGTGTCTGGGACCCAGTACTTC.

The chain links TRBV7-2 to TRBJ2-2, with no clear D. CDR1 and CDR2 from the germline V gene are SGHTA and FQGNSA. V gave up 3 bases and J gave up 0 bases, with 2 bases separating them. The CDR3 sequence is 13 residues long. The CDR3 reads CASSFTNTGELFF. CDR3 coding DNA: TGTGCCAGCAGCTTTACGAACACCGGGGAGCTGTTTTTT.

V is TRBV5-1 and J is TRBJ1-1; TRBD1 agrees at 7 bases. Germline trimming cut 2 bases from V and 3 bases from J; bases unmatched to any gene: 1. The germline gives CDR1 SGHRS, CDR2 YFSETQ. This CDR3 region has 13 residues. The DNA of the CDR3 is TGCGCCAGCAGCTTTGGGACAGACACTGAAGCTTTCTTT. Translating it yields CASSFGTDTEAFF.

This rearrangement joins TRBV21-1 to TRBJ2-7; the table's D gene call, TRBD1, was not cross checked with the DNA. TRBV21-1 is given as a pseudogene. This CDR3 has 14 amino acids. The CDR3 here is CASRETGIAYEQYF. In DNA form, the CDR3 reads TGTGCCAGCAGAGAAACAGGGATAGCATACGAGCAGTACTTC.

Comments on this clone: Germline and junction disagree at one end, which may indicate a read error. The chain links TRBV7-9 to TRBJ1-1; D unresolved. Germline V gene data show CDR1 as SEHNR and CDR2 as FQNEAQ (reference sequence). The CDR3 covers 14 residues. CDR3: CASSQDLRNTEAFF. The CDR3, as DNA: TGCGCCAGCAGCCAAGATCTAAGAAACACTGAAGCTTTCTTT.

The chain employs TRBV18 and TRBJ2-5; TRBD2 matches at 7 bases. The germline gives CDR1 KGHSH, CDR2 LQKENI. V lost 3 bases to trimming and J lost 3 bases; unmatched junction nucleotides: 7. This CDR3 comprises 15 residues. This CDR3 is CASSPYLGTKETQYF. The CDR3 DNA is TGTGCCAGCTCACCTTACCTCGGGACTAAAGAGACCCAGTACTTC.

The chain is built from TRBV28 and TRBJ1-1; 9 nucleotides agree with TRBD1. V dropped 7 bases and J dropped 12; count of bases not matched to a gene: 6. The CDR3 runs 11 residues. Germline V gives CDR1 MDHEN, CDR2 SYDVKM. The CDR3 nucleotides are TGTGCCAGCACCACGGACAGGGGATCTTTCTTT. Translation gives CASTTDRGSFF.

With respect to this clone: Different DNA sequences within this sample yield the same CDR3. Here the CDR3 reads CASSIGGNTEAFF. For the CDR3, the DNA is TGTGCCAGTAGTATAGGAGGCAACACTGAAGCTTTCTTT. The chain joins TRBV19 to TRBJ1-1; unclear D gene. V was pared by 1 base and J by 2 bases, with 5 bases between. The CDR3 is 13 residues long. Germline assignment: CDR1 LNHDA and CDR2 SQIVND (reference sequence).

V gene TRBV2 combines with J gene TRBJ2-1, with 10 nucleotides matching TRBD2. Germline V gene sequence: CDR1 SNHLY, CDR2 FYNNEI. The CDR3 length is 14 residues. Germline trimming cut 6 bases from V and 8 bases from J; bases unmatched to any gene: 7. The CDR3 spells CASRSGTSVHEQFF. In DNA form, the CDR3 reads TGTGCCAGCAGGTCAGGGACTAGCGTACATGAGCAGTTCTTC.

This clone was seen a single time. The CDR3 spells CASSSPGGADQETQYF. The CDR3 bases are TGTGCCAGCAGTTCCCCAGGGGGCGCGGACCAAGAGACCCAGTACTTC. This chain uses TRBV28 with TRBJ2-5, with TRBD1 matching 8 bases. The V segment lost 4 bases and the J segment 0 bases; nucleotides outside the gene matches: 7. Germline V CDR1 and CDR2: MDHEN, SYDVKM. CDR3 length: 16 amino acids. Full variable domain (outside the CDR3, taken from reference TRBV28 and TRBJ2-5): DVKVTQSSRYLVKRTGEKVFLECVQDMDHENMFWYRQDPGLGLRLIYFSYDVKMKEKGDIPEGYSVSREKKERFSLILESASTNQTSMYLCASSSPGGADQETQYFGPGTRLLVL.

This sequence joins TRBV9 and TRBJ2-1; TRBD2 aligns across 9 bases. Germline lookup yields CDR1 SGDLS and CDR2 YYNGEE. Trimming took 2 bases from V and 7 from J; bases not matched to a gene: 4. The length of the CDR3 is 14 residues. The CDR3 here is CASSVDSGRNEQFF. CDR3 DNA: TGTGCCAGCAGCGTGGATAGCGGGAGAAATGAGCAGTTCTTC.

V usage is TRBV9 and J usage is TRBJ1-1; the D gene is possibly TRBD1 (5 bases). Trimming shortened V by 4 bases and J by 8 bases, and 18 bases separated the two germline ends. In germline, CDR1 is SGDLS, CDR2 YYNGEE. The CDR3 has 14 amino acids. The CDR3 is CASSPLSGGGEAFF. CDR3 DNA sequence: TGTGCCAGCAGCCCGTTGTCGGGGGGTGGAGAAGCTTTCTTT.

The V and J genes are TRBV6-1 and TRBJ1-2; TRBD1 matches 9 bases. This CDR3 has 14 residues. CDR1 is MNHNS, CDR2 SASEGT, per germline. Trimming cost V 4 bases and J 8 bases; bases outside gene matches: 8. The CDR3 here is CASSAVTGGGGYTF. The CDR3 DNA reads TGTGCCAGCAGTGCTGTAACAGGGGGCGGCGGCTACACCTTC.